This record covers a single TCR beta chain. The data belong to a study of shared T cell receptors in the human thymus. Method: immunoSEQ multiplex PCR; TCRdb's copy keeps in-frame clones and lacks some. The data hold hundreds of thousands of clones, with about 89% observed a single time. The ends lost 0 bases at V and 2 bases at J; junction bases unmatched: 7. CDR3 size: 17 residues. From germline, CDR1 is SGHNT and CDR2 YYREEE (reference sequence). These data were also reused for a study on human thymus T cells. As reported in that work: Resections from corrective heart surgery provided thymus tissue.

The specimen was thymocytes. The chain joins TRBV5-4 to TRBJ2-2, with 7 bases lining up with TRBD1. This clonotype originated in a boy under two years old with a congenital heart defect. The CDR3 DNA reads TGTGCCAGCAGCTTGGGCAACCGGGACAGTAACACCGGGGAGCTGTTTTTT. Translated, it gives CASSLGNRDSNTGELFF.